This T cell receptor (beta chain) was sequenced for a study of shared T cell receptors in the human thymus. Only in-frame clones appear in the TCRdb table, and some are missing; sequencing was by immunoSEQ multiplex PCR. The profile shows roughly 710,000 clones, 80% to 90% of them singletons. The germline gives CDR1 MNHEY, CDR2 SMNVEV (reference sequence). The CDR3 consists of 14 residues. The V segment lost 8 bases and the J segment 8 bases; nucleotides outside the gene matches: 10. The same sample was also used in a study of human thymus T cells. This second study says: Among the donors, all were healthy Finnish infants having corrective surgery for congenital heart defects. Resections from corrective heart surgery provided thymus tissue. Gene usage for V and J segments appeared biased in thymic and blood repertoires. Unrelated individuals had highly overlapping thymic repertoires, as reported in related research.

This sequence was found in a girl younger than two with a congenital heart defect. The chain has TRBV27 and TRBJ1-5, with 9 bases that match TRBD1. Sequenced sample: thymocytes. The chain's CDR3 is CASAEGTGKEPQHF. CDR3 nucleotides: TGTGCCAGCGCGGAGGGGACAGGGAAGGAGCCCCAGCATTTT.